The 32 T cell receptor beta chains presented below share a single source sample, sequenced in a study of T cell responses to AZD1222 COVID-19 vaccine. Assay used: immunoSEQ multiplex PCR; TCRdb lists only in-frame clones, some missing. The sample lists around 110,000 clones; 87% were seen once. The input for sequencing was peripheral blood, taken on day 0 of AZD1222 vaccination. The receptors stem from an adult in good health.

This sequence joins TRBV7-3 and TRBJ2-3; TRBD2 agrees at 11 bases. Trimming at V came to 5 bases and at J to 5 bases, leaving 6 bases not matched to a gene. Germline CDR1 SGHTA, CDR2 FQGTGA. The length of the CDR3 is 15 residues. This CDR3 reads CASSLVAGGRDTQYF. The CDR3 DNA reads TGTGCCAGCAGCCTTGTAGCGGGAGGGAGAGATACGCAGTATTTT.

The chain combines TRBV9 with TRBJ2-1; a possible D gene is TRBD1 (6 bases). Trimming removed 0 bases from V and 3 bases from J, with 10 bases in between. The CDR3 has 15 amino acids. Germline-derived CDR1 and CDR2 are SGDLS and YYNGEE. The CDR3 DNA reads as TGTGCCAGCAGCGTAGAGGGGGAAAGCTACAATGAGCAGTTCTTC. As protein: CASSVEGESYNEQFF.

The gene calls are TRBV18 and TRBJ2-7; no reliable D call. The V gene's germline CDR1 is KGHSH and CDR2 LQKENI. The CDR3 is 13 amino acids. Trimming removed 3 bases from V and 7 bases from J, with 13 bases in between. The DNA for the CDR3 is TGTGCCAGCTCACCTTCGGCGCTGTCGGAGCAGTACTTC. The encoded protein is CASSPSALSEQYF.

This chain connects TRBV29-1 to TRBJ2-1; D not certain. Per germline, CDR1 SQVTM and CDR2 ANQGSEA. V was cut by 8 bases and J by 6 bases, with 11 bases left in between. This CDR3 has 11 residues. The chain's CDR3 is CSSRAGNEQFF. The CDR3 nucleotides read TGCAGCTCCCGGGCCGGCAATGAGCAGTTCTTC.

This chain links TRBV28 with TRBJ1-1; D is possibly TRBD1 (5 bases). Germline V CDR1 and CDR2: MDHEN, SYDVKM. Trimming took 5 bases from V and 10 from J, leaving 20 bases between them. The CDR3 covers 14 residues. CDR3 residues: CASSRRQTPSRAFF. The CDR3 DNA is TGTGCCAGCAGTCGTAGACAGACCCCAAGCCGAGCTTTCTTT.

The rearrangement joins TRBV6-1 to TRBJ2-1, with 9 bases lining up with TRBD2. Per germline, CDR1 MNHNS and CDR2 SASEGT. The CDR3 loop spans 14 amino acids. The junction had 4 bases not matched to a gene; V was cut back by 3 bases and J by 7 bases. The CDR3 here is CASSEGLAVNEQFF. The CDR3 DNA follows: TGTGCCAGCAGTGAGGGACTAGCAGTGAATGAGCAGTTCTTC.

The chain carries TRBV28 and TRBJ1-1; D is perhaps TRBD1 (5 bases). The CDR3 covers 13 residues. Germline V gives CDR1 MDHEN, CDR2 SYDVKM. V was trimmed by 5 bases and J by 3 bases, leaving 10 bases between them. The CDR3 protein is CASSAGWDTEAFF. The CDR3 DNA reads TGTGCCAGCAGTGCAGGGTGGGACACTGAAGCTTTCTTT.

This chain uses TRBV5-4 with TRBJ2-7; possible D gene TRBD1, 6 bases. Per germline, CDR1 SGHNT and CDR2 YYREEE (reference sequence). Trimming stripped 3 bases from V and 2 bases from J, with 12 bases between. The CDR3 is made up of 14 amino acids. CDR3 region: CASSWVGQTYEQYF. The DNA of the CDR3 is TGTGCCAGCAGCTGGGTCGGACAGACCTACGAGCAGTACTTC. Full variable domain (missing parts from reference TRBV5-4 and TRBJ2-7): ETGVTQSPTHLIKTRGQQVTLRCSSQSGHNTVSWYQQALGQGPQFIFQYYREEENGRGNFPPRFSGLQFPNYSSELNVNALELDDSALYLCASSWVGQTYEQYFGPGTRLTVT.

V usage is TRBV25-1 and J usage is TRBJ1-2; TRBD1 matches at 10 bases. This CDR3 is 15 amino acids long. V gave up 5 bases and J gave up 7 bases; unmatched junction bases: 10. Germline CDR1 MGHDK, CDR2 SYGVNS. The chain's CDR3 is CASSPSDRGRLGYTF. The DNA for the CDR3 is TGTGCCAGCAGTCCATCCGACAGGGGGCGGCTTGGCTACACCTTC.

CDR3: CASSSTSGRGTGELFF. In nucleotides, the CDR3 is TGTGCCAGCAGCTCCACTAGCGGGAGAGGCACCGGGGAGCTGTTTTTT. The genes are TRBV5-6 and TRBJ2-2, with 11 bases identical to TRBD2. Per germline, CDR1 SGHDT and CDR2 YYEEEE. The CDR3 loop spans 16 amino acids. The V gene end was trimmed by 3 bases and the J gene end by 4 bases; junction bases not matched to a gene: 5.

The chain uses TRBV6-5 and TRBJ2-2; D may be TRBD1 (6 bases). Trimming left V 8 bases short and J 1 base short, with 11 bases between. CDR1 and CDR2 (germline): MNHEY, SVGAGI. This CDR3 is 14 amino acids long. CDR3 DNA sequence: TGTGCCAGCGTAGAACAGGGGAACACCGGGGAGCTGTTTTTT. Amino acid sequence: CASVEQGNTGELFF.

The CDR3 spells CASSSQGARGYTF. The CDR3 coding sequence is TGTGCCAGCAGTTCCCAGGGGGCGCGGGGCTACACCTTC. The J gene is TRBJ1-2, the V gene TRBV28; 8 nucleotides align to TRBD1. The junction had 6 bases not matched to a gene; V was cut back by 4 bases and J by 8 bases. The CDR3 length is 13 residues. From germline, CDR1 is MDHEN and CDR2 SYDVKM.

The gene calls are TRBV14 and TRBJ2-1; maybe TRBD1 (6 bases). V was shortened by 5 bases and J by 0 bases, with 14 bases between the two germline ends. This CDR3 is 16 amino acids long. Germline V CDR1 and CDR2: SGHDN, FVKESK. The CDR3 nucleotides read TGTGCCAGCAGCGTATGGGGGCAAAGCTCCTACAATGAGCAGTTCTTC. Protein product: CASSVWGQSSYNEQFF.

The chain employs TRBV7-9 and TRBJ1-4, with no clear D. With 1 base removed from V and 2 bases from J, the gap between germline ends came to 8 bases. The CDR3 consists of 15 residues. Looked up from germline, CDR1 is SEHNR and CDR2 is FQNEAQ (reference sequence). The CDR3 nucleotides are TGTGCCAGCAGCTTAGGATGGGCTACTAATGAAAAACTGTTTTTT. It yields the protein CASSLGWATNEKLFF.

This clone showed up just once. The CDR3 sequence is CASSRDSYEQYF. For the CDR3, the DNA is TGTGCCAGCAGCCGGGACAGCTACGAGCAGTACTTC. This chain uses TRBV6-5 with TRBJ2-7, with 7 bases fitting TRBD1. The length of the CDR3 is 12 residues. Trimming cost V 6 bases and J 3 bases; bases outside gene matches: 2. Germline V CDR1 and CDR2: MNHEY, SVGAGI.

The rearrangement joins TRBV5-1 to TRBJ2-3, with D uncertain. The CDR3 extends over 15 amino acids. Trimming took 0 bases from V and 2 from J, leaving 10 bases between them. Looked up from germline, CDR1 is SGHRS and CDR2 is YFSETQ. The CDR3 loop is CASSLGLASTDTQYF. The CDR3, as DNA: TGCGCCAGCAGCTTGGGTCTCGCATCCACAGATACGCAGTATTTT.

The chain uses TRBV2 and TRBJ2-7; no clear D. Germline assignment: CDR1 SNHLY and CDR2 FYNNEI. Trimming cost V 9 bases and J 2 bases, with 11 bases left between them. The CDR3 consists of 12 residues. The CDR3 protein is CASSPEPYEQYF. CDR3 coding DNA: TGTGCCAGTAGTCCGGAACCCTACGAGCAGTACTTC.

The CDR3, as DNA: TGTGCCAGCAGGGGACCCAATCAGCCCCAGCATTTT. It translates to CASRGPNQPQHF. The V gene is TRBV10-3, the J gene TRBJ1-5; tentatively, D is TRBD1 (6 bases). Germline V CDR1 and CDR2: ENHRY, SYGVKD. CDR3 length: 12 residues. V was shortened by 10 bases and J by 3 bases, with 10 bases between the two germline ends.

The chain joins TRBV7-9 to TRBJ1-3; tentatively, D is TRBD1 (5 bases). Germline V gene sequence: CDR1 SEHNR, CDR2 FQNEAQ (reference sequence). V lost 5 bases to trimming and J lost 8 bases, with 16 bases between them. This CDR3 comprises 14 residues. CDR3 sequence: CASSRATGGDTIYF. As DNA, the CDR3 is TGTGCCAGCAGCAGAGCGACCGGGGGGGACACCATATATTTT. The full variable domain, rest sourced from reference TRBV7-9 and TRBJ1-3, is DTGVSQNPRHKITKRGQNVTFRCDPISEHNRLYWYRQTLGQGPEFLTYFQNEAQLEKSRLLSDRFSAERPKGSFSTLEIQRTEQGDSAMYLCASSRATGGDTIYFGEGSWLTVV.

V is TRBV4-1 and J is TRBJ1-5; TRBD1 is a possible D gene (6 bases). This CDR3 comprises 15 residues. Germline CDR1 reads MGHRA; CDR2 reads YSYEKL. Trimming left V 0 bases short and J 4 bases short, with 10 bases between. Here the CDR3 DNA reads TGCGCCAGCAGCCAAGATAGGGGGTTTAATCAGCCCCAGCATTTT. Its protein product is CASSQDRGFNQPQHF.

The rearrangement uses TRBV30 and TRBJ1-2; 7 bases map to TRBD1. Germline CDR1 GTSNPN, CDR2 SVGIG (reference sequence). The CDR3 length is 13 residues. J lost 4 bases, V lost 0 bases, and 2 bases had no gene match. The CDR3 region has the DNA TGTGCCTGGAGTGTAGGGACAGCCTATGGCTACACCTTC. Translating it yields CAWSVGTAYGYTF. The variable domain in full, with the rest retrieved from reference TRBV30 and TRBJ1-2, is SQTIHQWPATLVQPVGSPLSLECTVEGTSNPNLYWYRQAAGRGLQLLFYSVGIGQISSEVPQNLSASRPQDRQFILSSKKLLLSDSGFYLCAWSVGTAYGYTFGSGTRLTVV.

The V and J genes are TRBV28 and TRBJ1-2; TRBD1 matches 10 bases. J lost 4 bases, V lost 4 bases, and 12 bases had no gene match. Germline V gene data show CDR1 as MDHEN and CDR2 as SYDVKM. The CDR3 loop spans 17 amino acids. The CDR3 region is CASSSAGTGDFGYGYTF. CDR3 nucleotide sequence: TGTGCCAGCAGTTCCGCAGGGACAGGGGATTTCGGCTATGGCTACACCTTC.

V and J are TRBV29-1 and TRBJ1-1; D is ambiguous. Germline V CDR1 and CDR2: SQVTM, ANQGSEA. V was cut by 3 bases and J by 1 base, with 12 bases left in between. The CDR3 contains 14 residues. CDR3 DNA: TGCAGCGTTGACAGCCAGGAAAGGAACACTGAAGCTTTCTTT. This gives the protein CSVDSQERNTEAFF.

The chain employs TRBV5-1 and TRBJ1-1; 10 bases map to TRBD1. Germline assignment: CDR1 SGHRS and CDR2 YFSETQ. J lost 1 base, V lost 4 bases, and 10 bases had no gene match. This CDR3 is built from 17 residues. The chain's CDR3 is CASSTVGTGEENTEAFF. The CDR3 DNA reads TGCGCCAGCAGCACCGTCGGGACAGGGGAGGAGAACACTGAAGCTTTCTTT.

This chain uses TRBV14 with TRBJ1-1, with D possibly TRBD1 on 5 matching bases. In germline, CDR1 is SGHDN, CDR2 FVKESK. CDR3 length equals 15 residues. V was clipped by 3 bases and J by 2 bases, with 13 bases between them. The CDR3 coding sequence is TGTGCCAGCAGCCAGGCCCGAGGGGTTAACACTGAAGCTTTCTTT. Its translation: CASSQARGVNTEAFF.

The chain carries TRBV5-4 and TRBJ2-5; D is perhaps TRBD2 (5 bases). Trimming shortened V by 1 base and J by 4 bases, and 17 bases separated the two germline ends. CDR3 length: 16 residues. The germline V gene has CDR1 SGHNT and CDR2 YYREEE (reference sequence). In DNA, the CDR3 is TGTGCCAGCAGCTTGTCTTCGGTCAGAGGAGGAGAGACCCAGTACTTC. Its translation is CASSLSSVRGGETQYF.

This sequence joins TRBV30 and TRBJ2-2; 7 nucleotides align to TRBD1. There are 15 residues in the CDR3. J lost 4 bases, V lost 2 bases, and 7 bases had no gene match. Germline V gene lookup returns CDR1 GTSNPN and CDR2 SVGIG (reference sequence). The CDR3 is CAWSKKGASTGELFF. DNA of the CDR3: TGTGCCTGGAGTAAGAAGGGGGCGAGCACCGGGGAGCTGTTTTTT.

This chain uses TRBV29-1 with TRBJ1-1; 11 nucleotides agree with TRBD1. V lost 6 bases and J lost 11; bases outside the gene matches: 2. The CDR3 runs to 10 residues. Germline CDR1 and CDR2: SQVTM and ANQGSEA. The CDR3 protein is CSVGQGAAFF. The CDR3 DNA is TGCAGCGTAGGACAGGGGGCGGCTTTCTTT.

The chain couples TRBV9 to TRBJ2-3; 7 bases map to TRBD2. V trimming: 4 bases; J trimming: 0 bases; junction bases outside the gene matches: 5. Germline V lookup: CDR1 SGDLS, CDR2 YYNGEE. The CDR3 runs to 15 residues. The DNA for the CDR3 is TGTGCCAGCAGCAAAGCGGGGTTCAGCACAGATACGCAGTATTTT. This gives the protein CASSKAGFSTDTQYF.

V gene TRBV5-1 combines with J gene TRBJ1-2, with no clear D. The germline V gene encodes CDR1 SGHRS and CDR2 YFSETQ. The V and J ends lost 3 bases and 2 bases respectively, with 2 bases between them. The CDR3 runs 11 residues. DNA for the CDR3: TGCGCCAGCAGCTCAAACTATGGCTACACCTTC. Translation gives CASSSNYGYTF.

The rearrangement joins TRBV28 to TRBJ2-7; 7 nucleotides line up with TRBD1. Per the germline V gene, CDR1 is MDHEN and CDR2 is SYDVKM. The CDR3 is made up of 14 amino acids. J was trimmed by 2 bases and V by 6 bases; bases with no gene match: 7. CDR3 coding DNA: TGTGCCAGCAGCCGAGGGGGCAGTACCTACGAGCAGTACTTC. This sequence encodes CASSRGGSTYEQYF.

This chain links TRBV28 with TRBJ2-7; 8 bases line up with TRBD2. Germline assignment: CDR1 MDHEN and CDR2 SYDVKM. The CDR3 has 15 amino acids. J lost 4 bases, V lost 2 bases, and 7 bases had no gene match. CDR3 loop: CASSLGLAGIYEQYF. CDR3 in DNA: TGTGCCAGCAGTTTAGGGCTAGCGGGTATTTACGAGCAGTACTTC.